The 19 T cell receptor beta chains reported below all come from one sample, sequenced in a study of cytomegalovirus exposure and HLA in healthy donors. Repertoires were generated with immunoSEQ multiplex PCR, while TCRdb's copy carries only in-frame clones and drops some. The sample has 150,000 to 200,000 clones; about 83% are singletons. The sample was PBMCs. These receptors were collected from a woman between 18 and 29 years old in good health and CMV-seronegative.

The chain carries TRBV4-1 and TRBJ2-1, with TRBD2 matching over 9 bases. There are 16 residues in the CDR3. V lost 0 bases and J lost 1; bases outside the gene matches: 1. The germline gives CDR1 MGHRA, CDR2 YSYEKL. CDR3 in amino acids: CASSQDLAGSYNEQFF. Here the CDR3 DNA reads TGCGCCAGCAGCCAAGATCTAGCGGGGTCCTACAATGAGCAGTTCTTC.

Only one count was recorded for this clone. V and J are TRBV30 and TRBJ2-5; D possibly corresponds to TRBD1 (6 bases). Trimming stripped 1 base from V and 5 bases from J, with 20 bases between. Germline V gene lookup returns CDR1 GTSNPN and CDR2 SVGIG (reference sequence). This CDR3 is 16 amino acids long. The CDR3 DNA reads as TGTGCCTGGAGTGACCCGAACAGGGAACAGACTGAGACCCAGTACTTC. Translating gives CAWSDPNREQTETQYF.

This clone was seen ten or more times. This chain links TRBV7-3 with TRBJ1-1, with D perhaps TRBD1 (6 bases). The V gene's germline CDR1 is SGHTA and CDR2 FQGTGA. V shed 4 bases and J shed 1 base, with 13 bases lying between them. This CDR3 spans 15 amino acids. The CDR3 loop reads CASSSSGDWNTEAFF. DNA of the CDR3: TGTGCCAGCAGCTCCTCAGGGGATTGGAACACTGAAGCTTTCTTT. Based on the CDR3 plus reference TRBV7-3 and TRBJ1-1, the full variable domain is GAGVSQTPSNKVTEKGKYVELRCDPISGHTALYWYRQSLGQGPEFLIYFQGTGAADDSGLPNDRFFAVRPEGSVSTLKIQRTERGDSAVYLCASSSSGDWNTEAFFGQGTRLTVV.

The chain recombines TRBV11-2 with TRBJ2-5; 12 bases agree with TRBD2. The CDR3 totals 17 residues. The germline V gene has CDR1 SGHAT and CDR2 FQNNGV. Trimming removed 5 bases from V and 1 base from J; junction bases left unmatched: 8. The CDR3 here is CASSLLLAGGFQETQYF. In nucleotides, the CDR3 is TGTGCCAGCAGCCTTCTACTAGCGGGAGGTTTCCAAGAGACCCAGTACTTC.

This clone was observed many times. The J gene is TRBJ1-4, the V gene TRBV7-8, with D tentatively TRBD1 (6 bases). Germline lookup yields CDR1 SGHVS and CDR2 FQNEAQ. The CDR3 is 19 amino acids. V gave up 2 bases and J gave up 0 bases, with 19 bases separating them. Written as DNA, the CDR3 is TGTGCCAGCAGCTTATATCTCCTCAGGGGAAGTTCAACTAATGAAAAACTGTTTTTT. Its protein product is CASSLYLLRGSSTNEKLFF.

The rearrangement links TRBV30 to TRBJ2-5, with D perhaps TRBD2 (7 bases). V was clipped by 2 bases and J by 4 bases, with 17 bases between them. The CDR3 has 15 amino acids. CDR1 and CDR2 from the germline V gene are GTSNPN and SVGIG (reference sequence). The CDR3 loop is CAWSTGGGASETQYF. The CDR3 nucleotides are TGTGCCTGGAGTACCGGTGGGGGGGCGTCAGAGACCCAGTACTTC.

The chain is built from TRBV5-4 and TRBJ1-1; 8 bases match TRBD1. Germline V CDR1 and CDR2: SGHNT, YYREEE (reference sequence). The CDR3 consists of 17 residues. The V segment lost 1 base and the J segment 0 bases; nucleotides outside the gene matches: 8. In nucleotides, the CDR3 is TGTGCCAGCAGCTTGTCCTCAGGGGGCGGACTGAACACTGAAGCTTTCTTT. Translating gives CASSLSSGGGLNTEAFF.

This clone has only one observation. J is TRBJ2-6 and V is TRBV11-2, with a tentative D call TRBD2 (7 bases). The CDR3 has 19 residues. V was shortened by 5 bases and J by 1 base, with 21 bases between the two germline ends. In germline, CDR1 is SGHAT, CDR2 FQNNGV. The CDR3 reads CASSLRGTQSRSGANVLTF. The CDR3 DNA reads TGTGCCAGCAGCCTGCGGGGGACACAGAGCCGGTCTGGGGCCAACGTCCTGACTTTC.

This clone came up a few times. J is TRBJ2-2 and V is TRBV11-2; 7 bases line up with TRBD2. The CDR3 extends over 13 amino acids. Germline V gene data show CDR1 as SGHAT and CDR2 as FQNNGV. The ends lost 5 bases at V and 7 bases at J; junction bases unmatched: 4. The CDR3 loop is CASSPLADGELFF. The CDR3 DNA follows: TGTGCCAGCAGCCCCCTAGCGGACGGGGAGCTGTTTTTT.

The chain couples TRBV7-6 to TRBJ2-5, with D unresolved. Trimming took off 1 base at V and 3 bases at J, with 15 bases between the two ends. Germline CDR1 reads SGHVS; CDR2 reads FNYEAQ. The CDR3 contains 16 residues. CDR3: CASSLGAPFTEETQYF. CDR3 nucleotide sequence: TGTGCCAGCAGCTTAGGGGCCCCCTTCACAGAAGAGACCCAGTACTTC.

DNA for the CDR3: TGTGCCAGCAGCAATCGGGACTGTTATTTT. Protein product: CASSNRDCYF. The chain is built from TRBV21-1 and TRBJ1-3. TRBV21-1 is a pseudogene locus. The CDR3 extends over 10 amino acids.

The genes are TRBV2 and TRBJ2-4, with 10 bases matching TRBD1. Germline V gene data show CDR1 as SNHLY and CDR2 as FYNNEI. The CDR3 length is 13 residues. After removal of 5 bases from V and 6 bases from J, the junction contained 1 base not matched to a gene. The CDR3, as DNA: TGTGCCAGCAGTCGACAGGGGGCAAACATTCAGTACTTC. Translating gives CASSRQGANIQYF.

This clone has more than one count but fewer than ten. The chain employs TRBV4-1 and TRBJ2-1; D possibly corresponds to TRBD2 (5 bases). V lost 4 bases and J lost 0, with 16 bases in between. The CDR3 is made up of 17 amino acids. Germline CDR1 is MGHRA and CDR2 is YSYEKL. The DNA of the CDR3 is TGCGCCAGCAGCCGACCAGGACTCGACCGCTCCTACAATGAGCAGTTCTTC. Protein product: CASSRPGLDRSYNEQFF.

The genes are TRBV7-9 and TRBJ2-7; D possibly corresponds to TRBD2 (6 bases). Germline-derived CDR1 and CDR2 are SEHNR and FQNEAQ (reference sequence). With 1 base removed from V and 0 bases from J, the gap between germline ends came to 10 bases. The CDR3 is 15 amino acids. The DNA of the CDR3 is TGTGCCAGCAGCTTAGGCGGGACTTCCTCCTACGAGCAGTACTTC. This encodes CASSLGGTSSYEQYF.

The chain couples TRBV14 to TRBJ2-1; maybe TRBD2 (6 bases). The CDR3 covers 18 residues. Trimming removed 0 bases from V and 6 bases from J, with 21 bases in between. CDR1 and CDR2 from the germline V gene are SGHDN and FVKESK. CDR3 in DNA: TGTGCCAGCAGCCAAGATTGGGGGGTCGGCCCCCTCACCAATGAGCAGTTCTTC. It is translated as CASSQDWGVGPLTNEQFF.

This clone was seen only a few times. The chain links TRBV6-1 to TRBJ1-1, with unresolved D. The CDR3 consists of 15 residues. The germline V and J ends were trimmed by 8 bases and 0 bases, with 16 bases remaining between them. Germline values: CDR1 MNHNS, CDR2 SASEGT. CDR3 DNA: TGTGCCAGCTCTTCCGTAACATACCTGAACACTGAAGCTTTCTTT. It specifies CASSSVTYLNTEAFF.

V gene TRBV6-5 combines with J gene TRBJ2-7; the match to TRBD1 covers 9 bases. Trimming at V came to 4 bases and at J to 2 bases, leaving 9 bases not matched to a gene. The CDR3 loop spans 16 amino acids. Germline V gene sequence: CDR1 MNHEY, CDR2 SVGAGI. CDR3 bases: TGTGCCAGCAGTTCCAGGACAGGGGCCCCCACCTACGAGCAGTACTTC. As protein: CASSSRTGAPTYEQYF.

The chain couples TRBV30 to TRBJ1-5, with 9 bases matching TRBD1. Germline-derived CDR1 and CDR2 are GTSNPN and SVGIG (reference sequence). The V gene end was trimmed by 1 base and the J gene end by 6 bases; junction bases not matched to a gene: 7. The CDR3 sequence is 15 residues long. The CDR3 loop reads CAWSADRGGSQPQHF. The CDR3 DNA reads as TGTGCCTGGAGTGCGGACAGGGGAGGTAGTCAGCCCCAGCATTTT.

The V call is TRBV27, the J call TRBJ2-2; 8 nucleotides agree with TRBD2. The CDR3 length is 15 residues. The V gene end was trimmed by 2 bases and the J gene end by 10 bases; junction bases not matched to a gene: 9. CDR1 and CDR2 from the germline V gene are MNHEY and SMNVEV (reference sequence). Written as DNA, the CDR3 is TGTGCCAGCAGTTTAGTCACTAGCGGAACCCTGGAGCTGTTTTTT. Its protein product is CASSLVTSGTLELFF.